This T cell receptor beta chain is drawn from a study of early T cells in non-severe SARS-CoV-2 infection. General observations from the study: Reliance on VDJdb matching favored anti-spike CD8 responses; private and CD4 specificities were missed.

This clonotype was seen ten or more times. Its antigen remains unidentified. V lost 0 bases to trimming and J lost 2 bases, with 11 bases between them. This CDR3 region has 15 residues. Germline V gives CDR1 DFQATT, CDR2 SNEGSKA (reference sequence). Individual cDNA molecules received unique molecular identifiers during library preparation. TCRdb recomputed calls from the 5' RACE reads with MiXCR, one row per CDR3 protein. The sample records approximately 35,000 distinct CDR3 sequences, about 5% being singletons. J is TRBJ2-1 and V is TRBV20-1, with D tentatively TRBD1 (5 bases). The sample was whole blood. The source is an adult who was a healthcare worker with PCR-confirmed SARS-CoV-2 infection or an uninfected control (not recorded which). CDR3 DNA: TGCAGTGCTAGAGACAGGGTTCACCCCTACAATGAGCAGTTCTTC. Its translation: CSARDRVHPYNEQFF.